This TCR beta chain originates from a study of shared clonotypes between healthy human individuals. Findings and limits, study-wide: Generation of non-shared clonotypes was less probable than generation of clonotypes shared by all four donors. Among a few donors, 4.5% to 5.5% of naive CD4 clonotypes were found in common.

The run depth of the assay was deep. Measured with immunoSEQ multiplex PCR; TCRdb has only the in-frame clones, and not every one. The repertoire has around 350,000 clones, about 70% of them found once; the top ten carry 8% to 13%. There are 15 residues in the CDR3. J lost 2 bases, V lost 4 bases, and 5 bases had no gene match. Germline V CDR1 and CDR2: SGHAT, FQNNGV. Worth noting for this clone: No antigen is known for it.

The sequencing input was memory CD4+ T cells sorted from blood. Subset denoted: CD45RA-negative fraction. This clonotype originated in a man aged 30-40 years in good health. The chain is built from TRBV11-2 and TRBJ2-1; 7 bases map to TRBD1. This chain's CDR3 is CASSSIDRAYNEQFF. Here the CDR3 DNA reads TGTGCCAGCAGCTCCATCGACAGGGCCTACAATGAGCAGTTCTTC.